The present T cell receptor (beta chain) was sequenced within a study of molecular identifiers for immune sequencing clone quantification. Study overall: Replicate RNA from 20,000 or 100,000 naive CD8 T cells formed five aliquots; four were sequenced.

This CDR3 contains 13 residues. Trimming cost V 4 bases and J 4 bases, with 11 bases left between them. Germline V lookup: CDR1 LNHDA, CDR2 SQIVND (reference sequence). It was with previously described methods and listed TCR primers that bulk TCR libraries were made. TCRdb analysed the PCR reads with MiXCR anew, one entry per CDR3 protein. The data contain approximately 550,000 distinct CDR3 sequences, around 23% of them seen just once; the ten biggest clones take up just over 0.75%. This receptor was taken from a human donor in good health. Some libraries in this study had Jurkat cell RNA spiked in. This chain joins TRBV19 and TRBJ2-7; D not resolved. The sequenced sample consisted of naive CD8+ T cells from blood, with Jurkat cell RNA spiked in. Indicated subset: FACS-sorted CD8+CD4-CCR7+CD45RA+ naive T cells. The CDR3 reads CASSTSVVYEQYF. Written as DNA, the CDR3 is TGTGCCAGTAGTACCTCGGTAGTGTACGAGCAGTACTTC.